The clone carrying this TCR beta chain was detected only a few times. This specimen belongs to a study of T-cell memory formation after mild COVID-19. The TCR alpha and TCR beta cDNA libraries, bearing sample barcodes and UMIs, were generated by 5'RACE using constant-segment primers. Using its own MiXCR run on the 5' RACE reads, TCRdb lists one record per CDR3 protein. The profile covers some 120,000 distinct CDR3 sequences, with approximately 6.3% appearing a single time and 2% to 2.5% taken by the ten largest. The CDR3 totals 15 residues. V dropped 6 bases and J dropped 3; count of bases not matched to a gene: 8. Germline-derived CDR1 and CDR2 are LNHDA and SQIVND (reference sequence).

Sequencing was carried out using PBMCs or a T cell subset sorted from them (not recorded which). The TCR comes from an adult woman who had mild COVID-19 (a few samples of this study predate the infection). Cell type and time point are not known. The V call is TRBV19, the J call TRBJ2-7; 10 nucleotides match TRBD1. The CDR3 sequence is CASSGTGTGDYEQYF. The DNA of the CDR3 is TGTGCCAGTAGCGGGACCGGGACAGGGGACTACGAGCAGTACTTC.